This is a list of T cell receptor beta chains from one sample in a study of vaccination and CD4 T cells after COVID-19. No antigen has been assigned to these receptors. TCRdb reprocessed the PCR reads with MiXCR, giving one entry per CDR3 protein. The sample has about 16,000 distinct CDR3 sequences, almost 50% seen once. This specimen was cultured CD4+ T cells from blood, taken after SARS-CoV-2 vaccination. These TCRs come from a human donor with COVID-19. The CDR3 runs from the conserved cysteine through the conserved F or W. The order of the fields is clone size, D gene, V gene, J gene, CDR3 DNA, CDR3 protein. A D gene is named only where the DNA matches it firmly. Not every row has a clone size; where given, it reads once, few, many or a size class.

>NA|NA|TRBV29-1|TRBJ1-1
TGCAGCGTTGAGGGGGGGGTCACTGAAGCTTTCTTT
CSVEGGVTEAFF
>once|NA|TRBV7-2|TRBJ2-7
TGTGCCAGCAGCCCGCAGTACGAGCAGTACTTC
CASSPQYEQYF
>NA|NA|TRBV20-1|TRBJ2-3
TGCAGTGCTCGCGGGGAGGAGACAGATACGCAGTATTTT
CSARGEETDTQYF
>few|NA|TRBV20-1|TRBJ1-5
TGCAGTGCTAGGGTAGCAGTGGATCGCAATCAGCCCCAGCATTTT
CSARVAVDRNQPQHF
>NA|NA|TRBV15|TRBJ1-1
TGTGCCACCAGCAGAGTGGGGGCCCCTGAAGCTTTCTTT
CATSRVGAPEAFF
>NA|NA|TRBV7-9|TRBJ1-1
TGTGCCAGCAGCTTAGACAACATGAACACTGAAGCTTTCTTT
CASSLDNMNTEAFF
>NA|NA|TRBV30|TRBJ2-2
TGTGCCTGGAGGTCTCCCCCTCTTACCGGGGAGCTGTTTTTT
CAWRSPPLTGELFF
>NA|TRBD2|TRBV4-2|TRBJ2-1
TGTGCCAGCAGCGTGCGGGGGGAGACGGAAGGTGAGCAGTTCTTC
CASSVRGETEGEQFF
>NA|TRBD1|TRBV19|TRBJ1-2
TGTGCCAGTAGTATTCCCGGGACAGATTATGGCTACACCTTC
CASSIPGTDYGYTF
>few|TRBD2|TRBV20-1|TRBJ2-3
TGCAGCCAAAGAGGGGCGGGGGGGCGAGTTAGTACAGATACGCAGTATTTT
CSQRGAGGRVSTDTQYF
>NA|TRBD2|TRBV10-3|TRBJ2-5
TGTGCCATCAGGCCAGGAGGGGCCGGGGGGGAGACCCAGTACTTC
CAIRPGGAGGETQYF
>few|NA|TRBV11-2|TRBJ1-2
TGTGCCAGCAGCCCAACGGGACTCTCCTATGGCTACACCTTC
CASSPTGLSYGYTF
>NA|NA|TRBV30|TRBJ2-1
TGTGCCTGGATCACCCCTGAAAGGGGTCCTGAGCAGTTCTTC
CAWITPERGPEQFF
>NA|NA|TRBV19|TRBJ1-6
TGTGCCAGTAGTTTAAACAGGGCACCCCTCCACTTT
CASSLNRAPLHF
>few|NA|TRBV19|TRBJ1-2
TGTGCCAGTAGTATCCCTGGGACGGCTTGGAAAGTAGGCAGGGGCTACACCTTC
CASSIPGTAWKVGRGYTF
>NA|NA|TRBV9|TRBJ2-7
TGTGCCAGCAGCCGAGGGGGGGACAGGATTACCTACGAGCAGTACTTC
CASSRGGDRITYEQYF
>NA|NA|TRBV10-2|TRBJ1-1
TGCGCCAGCAGTGAGTTGACAACAAGATCCCGGGGCCCCACGTGGACGGTCACTGAAGCTTTCTTT
CASSELTTRSRGPTWTVTEAFF
>few|NA|TRBV25-1|TRBJ2-7
TGTGCCAGCAGTTCCCCCTACGAGCAGTACTTC
CASSSPYEQYF
>NA|TRBD1|TRBV18|TRBJ1-2
TGTGCCAGCTCAACGGACAGGGATCACTATGGCTACACCTTC
CASSTDRDHYGYTF
>few|NA|TRBV7-2|TRBJ1-1
TGTGCCAGCACCCGAATGCAGGGGAACACTGAAGCTTTCTTT
CASTRMQGNTEAFF
>few|TRBD1|TRBV19|TRBJ2-2
TGTGCCAGTAGTATGCAGGGGGCGGTCACCGGGGAGCTGTTTTTT
CASSMQGAVTGELFF
>NA|NA|TRBV2|TRBJ1-1
TGTGCCAGCAGTGAAGCTTTGCCTGAAGCTTTCTTT
CASSEALPEAFF
>NA|NA|TRBV23-1|TRBJ2-6
TGCGCCAGCAGTCAATCGCGCGTCCGATCAGGTTACTCTGGGGCCAACGTCCTGACTTTC
CASSQSRVRSGYSGANVLTF
>NA|NA|TRBV29-1|TRBJ1-2
TGCAGCGCATCGACAGCTTCATACTATGGCTACACCTTC
CSASTASYYGYTF
>NA|NA|TRBV5-4|TRBJ1-2
TGTGCCAGCAGCTTGGTAAGGGGTGCTGGCTACACCTTC
CASSLVRGAGYTF
>few|TRBD2|TRBV19|TRBJ2-3
TGTGCCAGTAGTATCGTAGCGGGGTTACCTCGTGATACGCAGTATTTT
CASSIVAGLPRDTQYF
>NA|TRBD1|TRBV5-1|TRBJ1-2
TGCGCCAGCAGCTCGGGGACAGGGTCCTATGGCTACACCTTC
CASSSGTGSYGYTF
>NA|NA|TRBV27|TRBJ1-5
TGTGCCAGCAGACGGCAGTCGGGGGATCAGCCCCAGCATTTT
CASRRQSGDQPQHF